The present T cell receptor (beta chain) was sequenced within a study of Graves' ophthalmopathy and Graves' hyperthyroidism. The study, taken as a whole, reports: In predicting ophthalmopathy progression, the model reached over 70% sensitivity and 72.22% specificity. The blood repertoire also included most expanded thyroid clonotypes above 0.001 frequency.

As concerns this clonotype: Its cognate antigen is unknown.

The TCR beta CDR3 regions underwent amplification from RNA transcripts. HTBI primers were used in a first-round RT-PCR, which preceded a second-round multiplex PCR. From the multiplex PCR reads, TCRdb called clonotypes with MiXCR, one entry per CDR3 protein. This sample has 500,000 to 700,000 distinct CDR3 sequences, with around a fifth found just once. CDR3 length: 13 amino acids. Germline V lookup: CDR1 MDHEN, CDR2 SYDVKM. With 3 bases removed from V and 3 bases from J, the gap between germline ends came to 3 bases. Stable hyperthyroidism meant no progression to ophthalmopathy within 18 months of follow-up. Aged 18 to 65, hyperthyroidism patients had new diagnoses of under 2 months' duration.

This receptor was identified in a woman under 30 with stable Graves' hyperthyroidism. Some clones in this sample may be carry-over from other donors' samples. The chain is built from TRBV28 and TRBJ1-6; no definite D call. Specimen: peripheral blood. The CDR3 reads CASSFDYNSPLHF. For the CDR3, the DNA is TGTGCCAGCAGTTTTGACTATAATTCACCCCTCCACTTT.